This T cell receptor (beta chain) was recovered during a study of T cells in Graves' hyperthyroidism and ophthalmopathy (dated by TCRdb to 2018 to 2020). For the wider study: Peripheral blood was collected at initial diagnosis, before any treatment. TCR Vbeta CDR3 sequencing of 120 to 150 peripheral blood samples (under 45 ophthalmopathy, over 70 hyperthyroidism and roughly 17 progressor patients) is reported in the paper. In about 6 Graves' hyperthyroidism patients, the study also compared T-cell repertoires from thyroid tissue with T-cell repertoires from blood. For training and testing, the 80 to 100 patients in the discovery cohort were randomly divided in a 7:3 ratio. Prospective prediction of ophthalmopathy was tested in an independent validation cohort consisting of about 19 hyperthyroidism patients and some 15 patients who later progressed to ophthalmopathy. After sampling, hyperthyroidism patients received methimazole starting at 30 mg daily, and ophthalmopathy patients received high-dose intravenous methylprednisolone. TCR V-J signatures able to tell the groups apart were searched for in a discovery cohort of 90 to 100 patients, of whom roughly 42 had Graves' ophthalmopathy and 55 to 65 had stable Graves' hyperthyroidism.

Here is what the overall study found, with its caveats: In validation, progression to ophthalmopathy was predicted by the model with 70.59% sensitivity and just over 72% specificity, a median of approximately 6.5 months before onset. Ophthalmopathy was separated from stable hyperthyroidism by a 13 V-J signature model, with roughly 88% sensitivity and about 81% specificity obtained in cross-validation and 80%/75% obtained in testing. Most expanded thyroid clonotypes (frequency above 0.001) were also found in blood, which suggests that blood repertoires may mirror thyroid immune responses. Sample size was not statistically predetermined, and blinding of investigators to group allocation was not performed.

This clonotype occurred many times. What antigen it recognizes has not been identified. No per-base quality is available; no much larger clone lies one base away. TCR beta CDR3 regions were amplified from RNA transcripts. A first-round RT-PCR of the TCR CDR3 used the HTBI primer set with the Qiagen OneStep RT-PCR kit. A second multiplex PCR round built the libraries, followed by size selection and purification. Paired-end sequencing of the libraries was performed with 100 bp reads on an Illumina HiSeq2000. The paper's data handling went like this. SOAPnuke was used to process the raw data, removing reads that contained adapters or uncalled bases, had a mean Phred below 15, or lacked an exact match to the constant primer or identifier. COPE v1.2.5 was used to merge the high-quality paired reads, and each unique nucleotide sequence was defined as a clonotype. MiTCR v1.1 was used to align the clonotypes against IMGT TRBV, TRBD and TRBJ reference segments. The analysis was restricted to V-J combinations with a frequency above 0.0001, which together covered approximately 99% of the repertoires. The TCS score was defined as the ratio of F50 (clonal expansion) to E x V (chaos), calculated using BLOSUM62-based TCRdist between CDR3 peptides within each V-J. Welch's t-statistics and random forest reduced several hundred V-J features to around 14, which were used in a naive Bayes classifier (R e1071). Clones were called with MiXCR by TCRdb after fastp trimmed the public reads at Q25, and only in-frame beta chains were retained. Each record represents a unique CDR3 protein, reported with the most common genes and DNA among its rows. TCRdb's processing, not the study's, gives the V and J calls here. This sample holds about 600,000 distinct CDR3 sequences; about a sixth were observed only once. 2.5% to 4% of the sample lies in the top ten.

In the ophthalmopathy patients, disease was moderately to severely active, with a Clinical Activity Score of 3 or more, a NOSPECS grade of 4 or more, and a duration of less than 3 months. Exclusion was applied to patients with uncontrolled infections, other autoimmune diseases, pregnancy or lactation. Diagnoses were established on the basis of clinical symptoms, serum thyroxine and TRAb, thyroid ultrasound, and orbital computed tomography. PBMCs were separated from roughly 9.3 ml of fresh peripheral blood using Ficoll-Paque density gradient centrifugation. Trizol reagent was used to extract total RNA, and RNA quality was then checked on an Agilent 2100 Bioanalyzer. This TCR derives from a middle-aged woman with Graves' ophthalmopathy. The specimen was blood.

The CDR3: CASSGLPAQETQYF. In nucleotide form, the sequence is TGTGCCAGCAGTGGGCTACCCGCTCAAGAGACCCAGTACTTC. The chain links TRBV2 with TRBJ2-5, with the D segment identity uncertain. V and J lose 4 bases and 2 bases, and a span of 11 bases separates them. The CDR3 runs 14 residues from the cysteine to the phenylalanine. The DNA shown is the 42-base CDR3, in frame from base 1. CDR1 and CDR2 are drawn from the germline V gene: SNHLY, FYNNEI.